One and the same sample provided the 10 T cell receptor beta chains below, sequenced in a study of patients and donors after allogeneic stem cell transplantation. In TCRdb, the RT-PCR reads were re-called with MiXCR into one record per CDR3 protein. The table includes some 880,000 distinct CDR3 sequences, more than 15% detected once. The sequenced material came from blood, either unsorted or a sorted T cell fraction (not recorded which). The receptor source for this set is a human donor who was either an allogeneic HSCT recipient or a stem cell or donor lymphocyte infusion donor (not recorded which). It is not recorded whose cells these are; they may come from a transplant donor.

The rearrangement uses TRBV2 and TRBJ2-2, with a weak D call TRBD2 (6 bases). Trimming took off 6 bases at V and 3 bases at J, with 11 bases between the two ends. The CDR3 has 14 residues. CDR1 is SNHLY and CDR2 is FYNNEI in the germline V gene. The CDR3 spells CASRGRGHTGELFF. The DNA for the CDR3 is TGTGCCAGCAGGGGGCGGGGTCACACCGGGGAGCTGTTTTTT.

V gene TRBV3-1 combines with J gene TRBJ2-4; 10 bases match TRBD2. This CDR3 has 14 amino acids. V gave up 3 bases and J gave up 8 bases; unmatched junction bases: 4. Germline lookup yields CDR1 LGHDT and CDR2 YNNKEL (reference sequence). The DNA of the CDR3 is TGTGCCAGCAGCCACCAGCGGGAGGGGGACATTCAGTACTTC. Translating it yields CASSHQREGDIQYF.

This clonotype was counted between two and nine times. V and J are TRBV30 and TRBJ1-5; TRBD1 matches at 7 bases. V lost 4 bases to trimming and J lost 5 bases; unmatched junction nucleotides: 5. Germline CDR1 is GTSNPN and CDR2 is SVGIG (reference sequence). The CDR3 extends over 13 amino acids. CDR3 loop: CAWTKQGDQPQHF. The DNA of the CDR3 is TGTGCCTGGACTAAGCAGGGGGATCAGCCCCAGCATTTT.

The chain recombines TRBV4-3 with TRBJ2-5, with 8 nucleotides matching TRBD2. Germline V gene data show CDR1 as LGHNA and CDR2 as YSLEER. V shed 2 bases and J 3 bases; nucleotides not matched to a gene: 14. This CDR3 is built from 18 residues. The CDR3 region has the DNA TGCGCCAGCAGCCAACTTCCTGCGGGGGGCAGGGACAAAGAGACCCAGTACTTC. It yields the protein CASSQLPAGGRDKETQYF.

This rearrangement joins TRBV2 to TRBJ1-5, with D unclear. CDR1 and CDR2 from the germline V gene are SNHLY and FYNNEI. V was pared by 6 bases and J by 6 bases, with 6 bases between. The CDR3 is 11 residues long. DNA of the CDR3: TGTGCCAGCAGACAAGGTCAGCCCCAGCATTTT. Encoded protein: CASRQGQPQHF. The whole variable domain, remainder taken from reference TRBV2 and TRBJ1-5, is EPEVTQTPSHQVTQMGQEVILRCVPISNHLYFYWYRQILGQKVEFLVSFYNNEISEKSEIFDDQFSVERPDGSNFTLKIRSTKLEDSAMYFCASRQGQPQHFGDGTRLSIL.

Only a few counts were recorded for this clonotype. V is TRBV5-1 and J is TRBJ1-5; 8 nucleotides line up with TRBD1. Germline trimming cut 0 bases from V and 6 bases from J; bases unmatched to any gene: 5. This CDR3 comprises 15 residues. Germline CDR1 and CDR2: SGHRS and YFSETQ. CDR3: CASSLEGQVGQPQHF. In nucleotides, the CDR3 is TGCGCCAGCAGCTTGGAGGGACAGGTTGGTCAGCCCCAGCATTTT.

This clonotype was seen more than once but under ten times. The chain combines TRBV6-1 with TRBJ2-3; maybe TRBD2 (7 bases). The length of the CDR3 is 14 residues. CDR1 is MNHNS, CDR2 SASEGT, per germline. With 5 bases removed from V and 2 bases from J, the gap between germline ends came to 11 bases. Here the CDR3 DNA reads TGTGCCAGCAGTAAGGGGGGGCCCACAGATACGCAGTATTTT. Its translation: CASSKGGPTDTQYF.

A few counts support this clonotype. The gene calls are TRBV2 and TRBJ1-3; D remains ambiguous. CDR1 and CDR2 from the germline V gene are SNHLY and FYNNEI. V dropped 6 bases and J dropped 5 bases, with 14 bases sitting between them. This CDR3 spans 14 amino acids. The CDR3 loop reads CASSGVPARNTIYF. DNA of the CDR3: TGTGCCAGCAGCGGGGTCCCGGCGAGAAACACCATATATTTT.

This clonotype was observed many times. The chain carries TRBV10-3 and TRBJ2-3, with TRBD2 matching over 7 bases. Germline V gene data show CDR1 as ENHRY and CDR2 as SYGVKD. V dropped 6 bases and J dropped 6; count of bases not matched to a gene: 9. The CDR3 sequence is 14 residues long. The CDR3 DNA follows: TGTGCCATCAGGCCTAGCGGAGAGGGGGATACGCAGTATTTT. As protein: CAIRPSGEGDTQYF.

Only a few counts were recorded for this clonotype. The chain is built from TRBV9 and TRBJ2-2, with D hard to call. V was clipped by 6 bases and J by 3 bases, with 9 bases between them. This CDR3 spans 13 amino acids. Germline-derived CDR1 and CDR2 are SGDLS and YYNGEE. CDR3 sequence: CASNNGYTGELFF. The CDR3 DNA is TGTGCCAGCAATAACGGATACACCGGGGAGCTGTTTTTT.